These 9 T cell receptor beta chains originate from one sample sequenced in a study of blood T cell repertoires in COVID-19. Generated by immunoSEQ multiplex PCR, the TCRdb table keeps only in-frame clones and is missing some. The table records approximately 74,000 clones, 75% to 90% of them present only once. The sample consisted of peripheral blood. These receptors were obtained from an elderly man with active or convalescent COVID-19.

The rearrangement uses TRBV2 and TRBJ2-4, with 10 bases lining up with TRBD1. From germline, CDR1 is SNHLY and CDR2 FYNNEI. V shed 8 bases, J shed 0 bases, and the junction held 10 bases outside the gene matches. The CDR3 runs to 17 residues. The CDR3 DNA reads TGTGCCAGCCTGGGTGTCTGGACAGGGGGAGCCAAAAACATTCAGTACTTC. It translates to CASLGVWTGGAKNIQYF.

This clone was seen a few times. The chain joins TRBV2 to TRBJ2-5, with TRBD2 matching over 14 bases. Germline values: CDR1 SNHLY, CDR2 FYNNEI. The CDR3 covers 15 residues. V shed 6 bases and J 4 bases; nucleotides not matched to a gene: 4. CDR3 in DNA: TGTGCCAGCAGGAGACTAGCGGGGGGGCGAGAGACCCAGTACTTC. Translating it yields CASRRLAGGRETQYF.

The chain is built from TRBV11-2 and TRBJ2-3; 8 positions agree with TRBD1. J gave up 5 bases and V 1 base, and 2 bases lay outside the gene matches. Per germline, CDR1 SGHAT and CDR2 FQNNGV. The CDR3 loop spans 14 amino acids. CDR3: CASSLAGGEDTQYF. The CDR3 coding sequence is TGTGCCAGCAGCTTAGCAGGGGGCGAAGATACGCAGTATTTT.

The CDR3 region has the DNA TGTGCCAGCAGCATCACTAGCGGGGGGCCTGGCTCCTACAATGAGCAGTTCTTC. This sequence encodes CASSITSGGPGSYNEQFF. The rearrangement links TRBV7-9 to TRBJ2-1, with 12 bases identical to TRBD2. The length of the CDR3 is 18 residues. Germline assignment: CDR1 SEHNR and CDR2 FQNEAQ (reference sequence). Trimming cost V 5 bases and J 0 bases; bases outside gene matches: 8.

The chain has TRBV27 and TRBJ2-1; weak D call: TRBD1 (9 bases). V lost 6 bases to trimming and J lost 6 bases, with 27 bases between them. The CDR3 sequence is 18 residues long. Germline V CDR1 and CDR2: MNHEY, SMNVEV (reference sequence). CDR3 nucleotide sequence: TGTGCCAGCAGGTGGACAGGGGTTGGAGCGGGGGTCTCCAATGAGCAGTTCTTC. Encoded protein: CASRWTGVGAGVSNEQFF.

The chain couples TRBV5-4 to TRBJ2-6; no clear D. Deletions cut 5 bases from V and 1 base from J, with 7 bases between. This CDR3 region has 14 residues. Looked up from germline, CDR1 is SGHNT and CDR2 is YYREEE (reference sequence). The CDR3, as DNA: TGTGCCAGCAGAAGCTCGTCTGGGGCCAACGTCCTGACTTTC. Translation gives CASRSSSGANVLTF. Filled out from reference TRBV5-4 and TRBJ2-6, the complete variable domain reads ETGVTQSPTHLIKTRGQQVTLRCSSQSGHNTVSWYQQALGQGPQFIFQYYREEENGRGNFPPRFSGLQFPNYSSELNVNALELDDSALYLCASRSSSGANVLTFGAGSRLTVL.

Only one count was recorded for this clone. The CDR3 coding sequence is TGTGCCAGCGCGGCCCAGGGCAAAAACATTCAGTACTTC. Residues: CASAAQGKNIQYF. The chain uses TRBV7-9 and TRBJ2-4, with TRBD1 as a possible D gene (5 bases). This CDR3 region has 13 residues. V lost 8 bases and J 3 bases, leaving 11 bases between the germline ends. Germline V gene lookup returns CDR1 SEHNR and CDR2 FQNEAQ (reference sequence). Combining the CDR3 with reference TRBV7-9 and TRBJ2-4 gives the whole variable domain DTGVSQNPRHKITKRGQNVTFRCDPISEHNRLYWYRQTLGQGPEFLTYFQNEAQLEKSRLLSDRFSAERPKGSFSTLEIQRTEQGDSAMYLCASAAQGKNIQYFGAGTRLSVL.

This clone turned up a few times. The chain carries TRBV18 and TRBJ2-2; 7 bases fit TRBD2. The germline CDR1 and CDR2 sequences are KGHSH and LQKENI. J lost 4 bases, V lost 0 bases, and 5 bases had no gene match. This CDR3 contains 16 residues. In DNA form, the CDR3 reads TGTGCCAGCTCACCACCGACTCGCGGGAGCACCGGGGAGCTGTTTTTT. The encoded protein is CASSPPTRGSTGELFF.

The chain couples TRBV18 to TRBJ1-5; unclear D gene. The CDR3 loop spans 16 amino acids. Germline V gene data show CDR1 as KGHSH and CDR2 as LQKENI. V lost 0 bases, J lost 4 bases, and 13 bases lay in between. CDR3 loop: CASSPPIDGENQPQHF. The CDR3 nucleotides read TGTGCCAGCTCACCACCGATTGACGGGGAAAATCAGCCCCAGCATTTT. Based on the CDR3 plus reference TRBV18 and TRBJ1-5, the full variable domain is NAGVMQNPRHLVRRRGQEARLRCSPMKGHSHVYWYRQLPEEGLKFMVYLQKENIIDESGMPKERFSAEFPKEGPSILRIQQVVRGDSAAYFCASSPPIDGENQPQHFGDGTRLSIL.